Here is one TCR beta chain with its context. Thyroid surgery took place with no prior treatment in any patient. Germline values: CDR1 DFQATT, CDR2 SNEGSKA (reference sequence). The trim removed 1 base at V and 2 bases at J, leaving 11 bases unmatched. The CDR3 has 16 residues. The data originate from a study of metastatic and nonmetastatic thyroid tumors. About the research overall: Thyroid patients, malignant and benign, had repertoires compared across blood and tumor or nodule tissue.

Original analysis: Between-group CDR3 differences, defined by clinicopathological status, yielded a distant-metastasis classifier for papillary thyroid cancer. TCRdb reassembled clones from the PCR reads with MiXCR. TCRdb's processing, not the authors', yielded these V and J calls. The data contain roughly 30,000 clones, approximately 19% of them singletons. The specimen was blood. This receptor was identified in a female donor with papillary thyroid cancer or a benign thyroid nodule (not recorded which). Some clones in this sample may be carry-over from other donors' samples. The chain couples TRBV20-1 to TRBJ2-7; 7 bases match TRBD2. As DNA, the CDR3 is TGCAGTGCTAGAGGGGTGGGCGGGAGAGTAACCTACGAGCAGTACTTC. It yields the protein CSARGVGGRVTYEQYF.